The T cell receptor beta chain described here comes from a study of blood T cell repertoires in COVID-19. About the study: Sample material is recorded as cDNA or gDNA derived from T cells, B-cell-depleted T cells, or PBMCs.

V was cut by 3 bases and J by 5 bases, with 12 bases left in between. Germline assignment: CDR1 SGHTA and CDR2 FQGTGA. The CDR3 is 14 residues long. How the authors handled the data: Amplified reference gene primers provided the basis for estimating nucleated cell counts. Data came from immunoSEQ multiplex PCR; TCRdb stores just in-frame clones and leaves some out. The V and J calls and the clone size are those of that table, but D and trimming were determined from the DNA. The sample yields 120,000 or so clones, approximately 82% seen once. What was sequenced was peripheral blood. The chain links TRBV7-3 to TRBJ2-3, with D perhaps TRBD1 (6 bases). The receptor's source is an older man with active or convalescent COVID-19. The DNA for the CDR3 is TGTGCCAGCAGCTTTTCAGGGGATGGAGATACGCAGTATTTT. Amino acids: CASSFSGDGDTQYF.